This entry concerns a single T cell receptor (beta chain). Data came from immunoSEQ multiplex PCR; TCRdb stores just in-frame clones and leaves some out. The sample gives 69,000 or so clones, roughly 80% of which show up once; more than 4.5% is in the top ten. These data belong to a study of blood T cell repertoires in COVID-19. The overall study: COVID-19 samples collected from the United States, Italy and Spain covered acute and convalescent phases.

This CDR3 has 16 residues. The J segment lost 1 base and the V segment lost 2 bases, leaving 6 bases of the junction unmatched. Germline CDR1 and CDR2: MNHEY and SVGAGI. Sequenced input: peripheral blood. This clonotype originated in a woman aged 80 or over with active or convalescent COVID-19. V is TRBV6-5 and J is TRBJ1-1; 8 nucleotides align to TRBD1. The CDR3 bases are TGTGCCAGCAGTTACGATTGGACAGGGACGAACACTGAAGCTTTCTTT. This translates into CASSYDWTGTNTEAFF.